This TCR beta chain was sequenced for a study of blood T cells in healthy people across ages. Sample-barcoded 5' priming and a J-beta primer mix drove a second PCR of about 7 to 12 cycles. TCRdb analysed the 5' RACE reads with MiXCR anew, one entry per CDR3 protein. The table lists about 2 million distinct CDR3 sequences, around 48% of them singletons. Each donor gave ten milliliters of peripheral blood. V was pared by 4 bases and J by 9 bases, with 7 bases of the junction left unmatched. Looked up from germline, CDR1 is MNHEY and CDR2 is SMNVEV (reference sequence). This CDR3 has 16 residues. The receptor was derived from a woman between 40 and 55 years old in good health. Specimen: blood. The chain links TRBV27 to TRBJ2-1; 15 positions agree with TRBD2. The CDR3 protein is CASSWTSGGAHSEQFF. CDR3 in DNA: TGTGCCAGCAGTTGGACTAGCGGGGGGGCCCACAGTGAGCAGTTCTTC.